This TCR beta chain comes out of a study of OX40 agonist ivuxolimab in advanced cancers. Study context: Ivuxolimab, which is an agonistic anti-OX40 (CD134) antibody, was administered to the patients.

The table came from immunoSEQ multiplex PCR; TCRdb's copy has only in-frame clones and leaves some out. The data contain about 68,000 clones, approximately 81% of them seen just once; the ten biggest clones take up 0.55% to 0.85%. The ends were cut back, 4 bases at V and 4 bases at J, with 11 bases in the middle. This CDR3 spans 14 amino acids. From germline, CDR1 is SGHTA and CDR2 FQGNSA. The material sequenced was CD4+ or CD8+ T cells sorted from blood, taken in a trial of the OX40 agonist ivuxolimab. The TCR was taken from an adult with an advanced solid tumor such as melanoma, head and neck, liver or kidney cancer. This chain uses TRBV7-2 with TRBJ1-5, with D possibly being TRBD1 (6 bases). This CDR3 is CASSSRTENQPQHF. For the CDR3, the DNA is TGTGCCAGCAGCTCCAGGACAGAGAATCAGCCCCAGCATTTT.